Below, one T cell receptor (beta chain) is given with its context. Its target is not known. This CDR3 spans 15 amino acids. Per germline, CDR1 SGDLS and CDR2 YYNGEE. V lost 3 bases to trimming and J lost 3 bases; unmatched junction nucleotides: 5. The repertoire was sequenced with immunoSEQ multiplex PCR; TCRdb's copy has only in-frame clones and lacks some. Among some 95,000 clones listed, roughly nine tenths were seen once. This entry is derived from a study of graft-versus-host responses after intestinal transplantation. Background on the study: Transplant recipients had multivisceral, liver-intestinal, or isolated intestinal grafts.

The chain carries TRBV9 and TRBJ2-3, with 9 bases lining up with TRBD1. The sequencing here drew on unstimulated CD8+ T cells sorted from spleen or lymph node cells, taken before intestinal transplant. The clonotype comes from a human donor who received an intestinal transplant. CDR3 in amino acids: CASSEGGQGTDTQYF. Here the CDR3 DNA reads TGTGCCAGCAGCGAGGGGGGACAGGGAACAGATACGCAGTATTTT.